This is a list of T cell receptor beta chains from one sample in a study of blood T cell repertoires in COVID-19. Profiling relied on immunoSEQ multiplex PCR, and the TCRdb table lists in-frame clones only, not all of them. The sample shows 150,000 to 200,000 clones, 83% of them seen only once. The sequenced sample was peripheral blood. These receptors were taken from a woman between 65 and 79 years old who had recovered from COVID-19. Each CDR3 is given with its conserved first and last residue. Fields, in order: CDR3 DNA, CDR3 protein, J gene, D gene, clone size, V gene. The D gene is left open where the match is weak. Not every row has a clone size; where given, it reads once, few, many or a size class.

CDR3nt: TGTGCCAGCAGCCCCACGCAGCGGGATACGCAGTATTTT
CDR3aa: CASSPTQRDTQYF
j_gene: TRBJ2-3
d_gene: -
abundance: few
v_gene: TRBV7-2

CDR3nt: TGTGCCAGCAGCTCCCTGGCAGCGCCCTCCGAGCAGTACTTC
CDR3aa: CASSSLAAPSEQYF
j_gene: TRBJ2-7
d_gene: -
abundance: -
v_gene: TRBV5-4

CDR3nt: TGTGCCAGCAGCTTGAGGCCCCCCTGGGGCGGAAACTACAATGAGCAGTTCTTC
CDR3aa: CASSLRPPWGGNYNEQFF
j_gene: TRBJ2-1
d_gene: -
abundance: -
v_gene: TRBV5-6

CDR3nt: TGTGCCAGCAGCCGGAAGGACAGGGCGGTCTTC
CDR3aa: CASSRKDRAVF
j_gene: TRBJ2-1
d_gene: TRBD1
abundance: once
v_gene: TRBV5-4

CDR3nt: TGTGCCAGCAGCTTCCGGACAGGGACCAACACTGAAGCTTTCTTT
CDR3aa: CASSFRTGTNTEAFF
j_gene: TRBJ1-1
d_gene: TRBD1
abundance: -
v_gene: TRBV5-5

CDR3nt: TGTGCCAGCTCACCACGGGGAGGGACCTACAATGAGCAGTTCTTC
CDR3aa: CASSPRGGTYNEQFF
j_gene: TRBJ2-1
d_gene: TRBD2
abundance: -
v_gene: TRBV18

CDR3nt: TGTGCCAGTAGTCGGACCCGGGCGGGGTGGAGCTCCTACGAGCAGTACTTC
CDR3aa: CASSRTRAGWSSYEQYF
j_gene: TRBJ2-7
d_gene: -
abundance: -
v_gene: TRBV19

CDR3nt: TGTGCCAGCAGCGCCGCACAGGGAGAGGGCTCCTATAATTCACCCCTCCACTTT
CDR3aa: CASSAAQGEGSYNSPLHF
j_gene: TRBJ1-6
d_gene: -
abundance: -
v_gene: TRBV9

CDR3nt: TGCGCCAGCAGCGGCGGGACCGGGACCTATGGCTACACCTTC
CDR3aa: CASSGGTGTYGYTF
j_gene: TRBJ1-2
d_gene: -
abundance: few
v_gene: TRBV5-1

CDR3nt: TGCGCCAGCAGCCAAGTCATGCCAGGGGGGACGGGCGAGCAGTTCTTC
CDR3aa: CASSQVMPGGTGEQFF
j_gene: TRBJ2-1
d_gene: -
abundance: -
v_gene: TRBV4-1

CDR3nt: TGTGCCAGCAGCAGGGACAGGGGGCGGGACACTGAAGCTTTCTTT
CDR3aa: CASSRDRGRDTEAFF
j_gene: TRBJ1-1
d_gene: TRBD1
abundance: -
v_gene: TRBV7-2

CDR3nt: TGCGCCAGCAGCTTGGAGGGACAGGTTGGGGGGGACACCGGGGAGCTGTTTTTT
CDR3aa: CASSLEGQVGGDTGELFF
j_gene: TRBJ2-2
d_gene: -
abundance: -
v_gene: TRBV5-1

CDR3nt: TGTGCCAGCAGCTACAGGGAGACTAATGAAAAACTGTTTTTT
CDR3aa: CASSYRETNEKLFF
j_gene: TRBJ1-4
d_gene: -
abundance: -
v_gene: TRBV6-5

CDR3nt: TGTGCCAGCAGCTTGGGGACAGGGGGCCCTAATCAGCCCCAGCATTTT
CDR3aa: CASSLGTGGPNQPQHF
j_gene: TRBJ1-5
d_gene: TRBD1
abundance: -
v_gene: TRBV5-4